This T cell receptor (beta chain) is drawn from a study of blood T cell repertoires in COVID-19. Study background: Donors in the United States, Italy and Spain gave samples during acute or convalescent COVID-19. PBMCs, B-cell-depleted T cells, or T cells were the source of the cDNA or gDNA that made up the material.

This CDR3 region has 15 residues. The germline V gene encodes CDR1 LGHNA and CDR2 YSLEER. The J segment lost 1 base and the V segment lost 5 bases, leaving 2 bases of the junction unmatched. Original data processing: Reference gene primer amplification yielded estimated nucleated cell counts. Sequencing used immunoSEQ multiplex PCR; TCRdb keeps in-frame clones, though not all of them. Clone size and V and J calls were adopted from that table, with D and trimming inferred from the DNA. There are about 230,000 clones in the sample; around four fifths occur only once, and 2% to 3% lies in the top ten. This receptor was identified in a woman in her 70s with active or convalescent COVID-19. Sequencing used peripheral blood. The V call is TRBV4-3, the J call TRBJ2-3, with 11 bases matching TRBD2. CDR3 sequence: CASSTLAGGTDTQYF. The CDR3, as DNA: TGCGCCAGCAGCACACTAGCGGGGGGCACAGATACGCAGTATTTT.